Listed below are T cell receptor beta chains from one sample, sequenced in a study of cytomegalovirus exposure and HLA in healthy donors. Profiling relied on immunoSEQ multiplex PCR, and the TCRdb table lists in-frame clones only, not all of them. The sample contains approximately 120,000 clones, 78% of which appear only once. Sequencing was done on a sample of PBMCs. The receptors were gathered from a man aged 35 to 55 in good health and CMV-seronegative. The conserved cysteine and the conserved F or W are not part of the CDR3 here. The D gene is left open where the match is weak. Clone size is stated in some rows and not others, as once, few, many or a class when expanded.

D gene,V gene,clone size,J gene,CDR3 protein
-,TRBV7-2,-,TRBJ1-2,ASSFLGGAGYGYT
-,TRBV6-1,-,TRBJ2-2,ASSLATAGELF
-,TRBV14,-,TRBJ1-1,ASSQDRVLSEAF
TRBD1,TRBV19,-,TRBJ2-5,ASGTDLGETQY
-,TRBV27,-,-,ASRPGQLYEQY
-,TRBV7-2,-,TRBJ2-2,ASSFRSAGELF
-,TRBV7-2,-,TRBJ1-1,ASSSGWSTEAF
TRBD1,TRBV10-3,-,TRBJ2-7,AISERRTGGYEQY
-,TRBV6-5,few,TRBJ2-6,ASSSDSSGANVLT
-,TRBV28,-,TRBJ2-7,ASAGSYEQY
TRBD1,TRBV6-1,-,TRBJ1-2,ASSEYIRTGDYGYT
TRBD2,TRBV18,-,TRBJ2-5,ASSPSLAGVETQY
-,TRBV4-1,few,TRBJ1-1,ASSQDREAF
-,TRBV4-3,-,TRBJ2-3,ASSHTFKSADTQY
TRBD1,TRBV28,-,TRBJ2-5,ASSPRQGRRETQY
-,TRBV6-5,-,TRBJ2-5,ASSYGGWETQY
TRBD1,TRBV7-2,-,TRBJ2-3,ASSLAGGRFDTQY
-,TRBV9,few,TRBJ2-1,ASSEGGEQF
TRBD2,TRBV7-9,-,TRBJ2-5,SSSNSGTSPSTQY
-,TRBV9,-,TRBJ2-2,ASSGGAPAAGELF
TRBD1,TRBV13,-,TRBJ1-1,ASSWRTGLNTEAF
TRBD1,TRBV9,-,TRBJ2-7,ASSVRATGNSYEQY
-,TRBV5-4,-,TRBJ2-1,ASTEGGGRRNEQF
TRBD1,TRBV10-2,-,TRBJ1-6,ASTQGFNSPLH
-,TRBV25-1,-,TRBJ1-4,ASSERGAGNEKLF
TRBD1,TRBV4-3,-,TRBJ1-6,ASSQGTGGDSPLH
-,TRBV2,few,TRBJ1-1,ASSDPASAAEAF
TRBD1,TRBV6-1,-,TRBJ1-2,ASRSPTGNYGYT
TRBD1,TRBV7-6,-,TRBJ1-1,ASSLKGANTEAF
TRBD1,TRBV9,-,TRBJ2-5,ASSHPRDRMRETQY
TRBD1,TRBV27,-,TRBJ2-7,ASSPHRDRVYEQY
-,TRBV29-1,-,TRBJ1-2,SVVGGKNYGYT
TRBD1,TRBV6-1,-,TRBJ1-4,ASSEGLTGGYEKLF
TRBD2,TRBV5-6,few,TRBJ2-7,ASRIGLAGAYEQY
TRBD1,TRBV30,-,TRBJ1-1,AWITSRGAEAF
TRBD1,TRBV7-2,-,TRBJ1-5,ASSPDRGNQPQH
TRBD1,TRBV19,few,TRBJ1-2,ASSAPGQVLRSYGYT
-,TRBV7-8,-,TRBJ1-4,ASSLFNFQLF
TRBD1,TRBV4-3,-,TRBJ2-7,ASSQGTGTYEQY
-,TRBV7-3,few,TRBJ2-7,ASSAGPDYEQY
TRBD1,TRBV7-2,-,TRBJ2-7,ASSLSGTVYEQY
TRBD1,TRBV11-1,once,TRBJ2-6,ASSWGQGSGANVLT
-,TRBV19,-,TRBJ2-3,ASRIEHPSTDTQY
TRBD1,TRBV5-8,-,TRBJ2-7,ASSLGQYLDEQY
TRBD1,TRBV28,-,TRBJ1-1,ASSPGQMNTEAF